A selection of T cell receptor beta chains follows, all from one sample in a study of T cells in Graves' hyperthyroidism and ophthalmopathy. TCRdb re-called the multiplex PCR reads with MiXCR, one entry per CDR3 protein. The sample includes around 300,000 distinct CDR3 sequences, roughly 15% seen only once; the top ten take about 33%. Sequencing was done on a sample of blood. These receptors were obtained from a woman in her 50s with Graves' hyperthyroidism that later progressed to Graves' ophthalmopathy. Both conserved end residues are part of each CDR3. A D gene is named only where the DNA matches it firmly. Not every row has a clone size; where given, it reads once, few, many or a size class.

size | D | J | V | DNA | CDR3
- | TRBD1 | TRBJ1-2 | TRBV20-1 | TGCAGTGCTAAGGATCTTACACAGGGGGCTTTCTGGGGCTATGGCTACACCTTC | CSAKDLTQGAFWGYGYTF
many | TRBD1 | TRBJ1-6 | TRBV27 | TGTGCCAGCAGTTTATCGTCACAGGGGGCGCCGAATTCACCCCTCCACTTT | CASSLSSQGAPNSPLHF
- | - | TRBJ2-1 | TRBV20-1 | TGCAGTGGGCAGGGGGGTTGGGGGGAGGGCCTTTATGAGCAGTTCTTC | CSGQGGWGEGLYEQFF
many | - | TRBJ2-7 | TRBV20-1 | TGCAGTGCTAGCTTGCCGTCCTTGGACGAGCAGTACTTC | CSASLPSLDEQYF
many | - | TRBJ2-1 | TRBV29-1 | TGCAGCGTCATGACTATACGGGTCTACAATGAGCAGTTCTTC | CSVMTIRVYNEQFF
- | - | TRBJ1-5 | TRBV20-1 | TGCAGTGCTATCAGAGGCCAGGGTCCGAGGCCCCAGCATTTT | CSAIRGQGPRPQHF
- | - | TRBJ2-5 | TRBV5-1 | TGCGCCGGCCGACATTGGGGGCCCCAAGAGACCCAGTACTTC | CAGRHWGPQETQYF
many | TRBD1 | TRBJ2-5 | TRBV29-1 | TGCAGCGTGACAGGGAGCTGGGAGACCCAGTACTTC | CSVTGSWETQYF
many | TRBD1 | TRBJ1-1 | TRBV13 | TGTGCCAGCAGCCGCAGGGGGACCACTGAAGCTTTCTTT | CASSRRGTTEAFF
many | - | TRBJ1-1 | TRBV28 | TGTGCCAGCACTCAAATCCGGGGCCTCAAAGCTTTCTTT | CASTQIRGLKAFF
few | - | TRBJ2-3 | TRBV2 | TGTGCCACCACAGGGACGGCTATCACAGATACGCAGTATTTT | CATTGTAITDTQYF
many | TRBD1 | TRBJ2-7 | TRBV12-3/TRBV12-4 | TGTGCCAGCAGTGTAAGGACAGGGAATGACGAGCAGTACTTC | CASSVRTGNDEQYF
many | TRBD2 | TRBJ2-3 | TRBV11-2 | TGTGCCAGCAGTTCTAGCGGGAGGGTTAGAGATACGCAGTATTTT | CASSSSGRVRDTQYF
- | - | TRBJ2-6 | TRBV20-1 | TGTAGTGCTAGAGACCACACAGAGAGTGGGGCCAACGTCCTGACTTTC | CSARDHTESGANVLTF
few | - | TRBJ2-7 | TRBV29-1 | TGCAGCCACAGGGAAGGCTACGAGCAGTACTTC | CSHREGYEQYF
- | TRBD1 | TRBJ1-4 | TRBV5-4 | TGTGCCAGCAGTCCGGGACAGATTAATGAAAAACTGTTTTTT | CASSPGQINEKLFF
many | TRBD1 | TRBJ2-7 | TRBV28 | TGTGCCAGCAGTCCCCCCGGGACAGGTTCTGGGCAGTACTTC | CASSPPGTGSGQYF
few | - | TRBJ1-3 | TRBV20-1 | TGCAGTGCTAGAAAAGGGGCGGAAAACACCATATATTTT | CSARKGAENTIYF
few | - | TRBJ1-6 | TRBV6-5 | TGTGCCAGCAGTTACTCGGAGTCACCCCTCCACTTT | CASSYSESPLHF
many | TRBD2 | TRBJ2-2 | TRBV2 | TGTGCCAGCAGGGTTAGCGGGAGCGGGGTCACCGGGGAGCTGTTTTTT | CASRVSGSGVTGELFF
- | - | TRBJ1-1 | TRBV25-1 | TGTGCCAGCAGTGAATTTGGTGAAGCTTTCTTT | CASSEFGEAFF
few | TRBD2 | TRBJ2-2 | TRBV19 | TGTGCCACCACTAGCGGGAGAAGCACCGGGGAGCTGTTTTTT | CATTSGRSTGELFF
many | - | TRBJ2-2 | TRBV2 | TGTGCCATCACGGGAGAGCAAAACACCGGGGAGCTGTTTTTT | CAITGEQNTGELFF
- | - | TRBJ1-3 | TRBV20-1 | TGCAGTGCTAGGAACAGGCCAGCCTCTGGAAACACCATATATTTT | CSARNRPASGNTIYF
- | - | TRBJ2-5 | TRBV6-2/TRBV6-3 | TGTGCCAGCAGTTTAGAAAGGTTGGGGGAGACCCAGTACTTC | CASSLERLGETQYF
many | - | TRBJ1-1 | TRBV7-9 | TGTGCCAGCACCACTCTAGGAGAGACCACTGAAGCTTTCTTT | CASTTLGETTEAFF
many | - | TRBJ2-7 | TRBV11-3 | TGTGCCAGCAGCTTATCAGGGGGGTACGAGCAGTACTTC | CASSLSGGYEQYF
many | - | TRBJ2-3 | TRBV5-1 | TGCGCCAGCAGCTCGACAGGAGAGACAGATACGCAGTATTTT | CASSSTGETDTQYF
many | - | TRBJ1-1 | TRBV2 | TGTGCCAGCAGTGAAGCGCTTGGGGGGAGGGGTTATGTAGCTTTCTTT | CASSEALGGRGYVAFF
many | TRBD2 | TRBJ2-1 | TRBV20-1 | TGCAGTGCTAGAGAGTCACGGGGCGGGAGGACCTACAATGAGCAGTTCTTC | CSARESRGGRTYNEQFF
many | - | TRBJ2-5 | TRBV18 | TGTGCCAGCTCACCACCTGGGGGGCCGCAAGAGACCCAGTACTTC | CASSPPGGPQETQYF
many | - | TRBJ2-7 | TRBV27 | TGTGCCAGCGGAAGATACTCCTACGAGCAGTACTTC | CASGRYSYEQYF
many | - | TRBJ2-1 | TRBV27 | TGTGCCAGCAGCGATGTAAGAATCTCTTCCTACAATGAGCAGTTCTTC | CASSDVRISSYNEQFF
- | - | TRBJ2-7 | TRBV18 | TGTGCCAGCTCACCACTGGTGAGCTCCTACGAGCAGTACTTC | CASSPLVSSYEQYF
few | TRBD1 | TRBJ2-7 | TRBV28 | TGTGCCAGCAGTTTACGCGGACAGGAGCGGAACGAGCAGTACTTC | CASSLRGQERNEQYF
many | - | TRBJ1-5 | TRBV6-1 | TGTGCCAGCAGTCCCCGTTGGTATAGCAATCAGCCCCAGCATTTT | CASSPRWYSNQPQHF
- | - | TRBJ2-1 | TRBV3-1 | TGTGCCAGCAGCCCGAATCTGGGGAGCAGGAATTCTTTCTTC | CASSPNLGSRNSFF
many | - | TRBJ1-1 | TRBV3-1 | TGTGCCAGCAGCCAGGGGGACCCCCGAGGGGCTTTCTTT | CASSQGDPRGAFF
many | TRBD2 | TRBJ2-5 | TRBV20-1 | TGCAGTGCTAGAGGGGGAAGCTGGGAGGGGCAAGAGACCCAGTACTTC | CSARGGSWEGQETQYF
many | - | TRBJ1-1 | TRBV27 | TGTGCCAGCAGTCCAGGGACCTCGAACACTGAAGCTTTCTTT | CASSPGTSNTEAFF
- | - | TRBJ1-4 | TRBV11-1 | TGTGCCAGCACTTCAGGGGTCAATGAAAAACTGTTTTTT | CASTSGVNEKLFF
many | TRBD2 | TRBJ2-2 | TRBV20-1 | TGCAGTGCTAGAGATGAGCAGCGGGATGGTTACACCGGGGAGCTGTTTTTT | CSARDEQRDGYTGELFF
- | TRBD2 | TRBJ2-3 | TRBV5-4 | TGTGCCAGCAGCCGACGTGGGAGGGAGTGGCCAGATACGCAGTATTTT | CASSRRGREWPDTQYF
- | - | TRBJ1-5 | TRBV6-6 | TGTGCCAGCAGTTACGTCAGCGATCAGCCCCAGCATTTT | CASSYVSDQPQHF
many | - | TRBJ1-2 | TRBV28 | TGTGCCAGCAGTTTAAAGGCCACCTATGGCTACACCTTC | CASSLKATYGYTF